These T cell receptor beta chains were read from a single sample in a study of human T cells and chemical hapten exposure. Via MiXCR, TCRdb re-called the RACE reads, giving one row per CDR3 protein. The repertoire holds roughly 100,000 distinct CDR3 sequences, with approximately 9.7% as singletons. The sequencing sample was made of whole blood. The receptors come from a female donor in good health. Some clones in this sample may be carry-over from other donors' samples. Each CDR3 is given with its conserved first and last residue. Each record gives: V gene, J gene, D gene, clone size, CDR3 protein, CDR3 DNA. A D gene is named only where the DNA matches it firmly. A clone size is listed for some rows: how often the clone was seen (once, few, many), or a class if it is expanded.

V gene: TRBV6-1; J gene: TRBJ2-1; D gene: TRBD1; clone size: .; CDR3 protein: CATRDRDYNEQFF; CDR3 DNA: TGTGCCACCCGGGACAGGGACTACAATGAGCAGTTCTTC
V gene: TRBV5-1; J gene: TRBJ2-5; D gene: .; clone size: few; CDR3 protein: CASSLTLKETQYF; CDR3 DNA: TGCGCCAGCAGCTTGACCCTCAAAGAGACCCAGTACTTC
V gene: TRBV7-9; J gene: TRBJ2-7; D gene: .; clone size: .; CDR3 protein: CASSLGLAEEQYF; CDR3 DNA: TGTGCCAGCAGCTTAGGGCTAGCAGAGGAGCAGTACTTC
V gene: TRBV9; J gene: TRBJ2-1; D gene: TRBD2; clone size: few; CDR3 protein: CASSPPRNGTRANEQFF; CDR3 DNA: TGTGCCAGCAGCCCCCCCCGTAATGGGACTAGGGCCAATGAGCAGTTCTTC
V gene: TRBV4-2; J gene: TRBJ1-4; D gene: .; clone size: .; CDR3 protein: CASSQDAPMGGTNEKLFF; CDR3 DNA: TGTGCCAGCAGCCAAGATGCCCCAATGGGGGGAACTAATGAAAAACTGTTTTTT
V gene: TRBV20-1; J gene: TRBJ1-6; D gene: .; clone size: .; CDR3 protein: CSARAPQYNSPLHF; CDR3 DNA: TGCAGTGCTCGGGCTCCACAGTATAATTCACCCCTCCACTTT
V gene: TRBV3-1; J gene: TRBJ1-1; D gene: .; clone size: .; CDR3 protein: CASSQVVSATEAFF; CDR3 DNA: TGTGCCAGCAGCCAAGTGGTCAGTGCCACTGAAGCTTTCTTT
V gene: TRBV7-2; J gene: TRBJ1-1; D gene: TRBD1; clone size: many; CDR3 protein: CASSLDRVNTEAFF; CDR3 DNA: TGTGCCAGCAGCTTGGACAGGGTTAACACTGAAGCTTTCTTT
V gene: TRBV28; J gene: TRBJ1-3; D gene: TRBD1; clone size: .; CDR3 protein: CASSPPGGGRYTIYF; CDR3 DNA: TGTGCCAGCAGTCCCCCAGGGGGCGGGCGGTACACCATATATTTT
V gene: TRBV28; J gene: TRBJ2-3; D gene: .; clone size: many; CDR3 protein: CASSLWDSTDTQYF; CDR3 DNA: TGTGCCAGCAGTTTATGGGACAGCACAGATACGCAGTATTTT
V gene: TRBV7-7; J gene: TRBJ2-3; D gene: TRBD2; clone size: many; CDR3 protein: CASSQTSGYTDTQYF; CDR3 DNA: TGTGCTAGCAGCCAGACTAGCGGGTACACAGATACGCAGTATTTT
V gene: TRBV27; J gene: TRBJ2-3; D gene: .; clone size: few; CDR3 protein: CASSLGPSTDTQYF; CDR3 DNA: TGTGCCAGCAGTTTAGGCCCCAGCACAGATACGCAGTATTTT
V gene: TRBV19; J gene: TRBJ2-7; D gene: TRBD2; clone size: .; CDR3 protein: CASSKRELPYEQYF; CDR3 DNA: TGTGCCAGTAGTAAGCGGGAGTTACCCTACGAGCAGTACTTC
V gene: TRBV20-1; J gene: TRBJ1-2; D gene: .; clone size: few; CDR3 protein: CSARDQAKIGRYTF; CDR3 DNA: TGCAGTGCTAGAGATCAGGCCAAAATCGGGCGCTACACCTTC
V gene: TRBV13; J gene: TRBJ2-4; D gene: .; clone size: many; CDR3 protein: CASSLEAGLAKNIQYF; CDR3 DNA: TGTGCCAGCAGCTTAGAGGCAGGGCTAGCCAAAAACATTCAGTACTTC
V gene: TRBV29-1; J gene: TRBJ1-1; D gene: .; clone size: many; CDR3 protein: CSSWDTEAFF; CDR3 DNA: TGCAGCAGTTGGGACACTGAAGCTTTCTTT
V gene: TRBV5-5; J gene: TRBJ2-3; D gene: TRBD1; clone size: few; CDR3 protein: CASNPDRVRDTQYF; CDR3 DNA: TGTGCCAGCAACCCGGACAGGGTCCGGGATACGCAGTATTTT
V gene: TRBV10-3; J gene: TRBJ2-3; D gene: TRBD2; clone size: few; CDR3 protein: CATVAGVQGDTQYF; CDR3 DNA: TGTGCCACAGTAGCGGGAGTACAAGGAGATACGCAGTATTTT
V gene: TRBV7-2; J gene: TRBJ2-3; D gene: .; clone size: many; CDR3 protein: CASSPDTDTQYF; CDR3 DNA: TGTGCCAGCAGCCCCGATACAGATACGCAGTATTTT
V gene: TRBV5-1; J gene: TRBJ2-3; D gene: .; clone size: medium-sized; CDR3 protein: CASSLSGGPTDTQYF; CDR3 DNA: TGCGCCAGCAGCCTTTCTGGCGGGCCCACAGATACGCAGTATTTT
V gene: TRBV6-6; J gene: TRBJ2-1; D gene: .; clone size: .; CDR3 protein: CASNRRNADNEQFF; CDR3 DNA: TGTGCCAGCAACCGAAGGAATGCAGACAATGAGCAGTTCTTC
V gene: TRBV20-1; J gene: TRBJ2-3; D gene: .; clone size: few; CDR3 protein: CSAREGIGDTQYF; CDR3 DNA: TGCAGTGCTAGAGAGGGGATTGGAGATACGCAGTATTTT
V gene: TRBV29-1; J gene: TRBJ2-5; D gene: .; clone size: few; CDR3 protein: CSVEGLGIGLVGKAQYF; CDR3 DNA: TGCAGCGTTGAAGGCCTGGGGATCGGATTGGTGGGGAAGGCCCAGTACTTC
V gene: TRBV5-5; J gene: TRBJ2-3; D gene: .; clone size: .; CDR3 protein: CASREPSTDTQYF; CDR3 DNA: TGTGCCAGCAGGGAACCTAGCACAGATACGCAGTATTTT
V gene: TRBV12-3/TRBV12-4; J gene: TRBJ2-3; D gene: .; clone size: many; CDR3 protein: CASSWQPTDTQYF; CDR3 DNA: TGTGCCAGCAGTTGGCAGCCTACAGATACGCAGTATTTT
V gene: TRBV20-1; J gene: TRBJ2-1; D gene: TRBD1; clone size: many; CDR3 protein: CSANRGPSYNEQFF; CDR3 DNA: TGCAGTGCTAACAGGGGTCCCTCCTACAATGAGCAGTTCTTC
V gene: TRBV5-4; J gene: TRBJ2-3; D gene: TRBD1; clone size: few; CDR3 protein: CASSLEAGGPSTDTQYF; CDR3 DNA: TGTGCCAGCAGCTTGGAGGCAGGGGGCCCTAGCACAGATACGCAGTATTTT
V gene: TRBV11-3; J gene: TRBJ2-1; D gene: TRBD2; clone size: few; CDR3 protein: CASSPTSGRARNEQFF; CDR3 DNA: TGTGCCAGCAGCCCGACTAGCGGGAGGGCCAGGAATGAGCAGTTCTTC
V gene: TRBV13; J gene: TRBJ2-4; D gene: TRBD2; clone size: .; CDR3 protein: CASSPRTSGTLKNIQYF; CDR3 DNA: TGTGCCAGCAGCCCAAGGACTAGCGGGACCCTCAAAAACATTCAGTACTTC
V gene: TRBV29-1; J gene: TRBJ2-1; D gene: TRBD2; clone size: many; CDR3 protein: CSVLAGGDHNEQFF; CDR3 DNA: TGCAGCGTTTTAGCGGGAGGGGATCACAATGAGCAGTTCTTC